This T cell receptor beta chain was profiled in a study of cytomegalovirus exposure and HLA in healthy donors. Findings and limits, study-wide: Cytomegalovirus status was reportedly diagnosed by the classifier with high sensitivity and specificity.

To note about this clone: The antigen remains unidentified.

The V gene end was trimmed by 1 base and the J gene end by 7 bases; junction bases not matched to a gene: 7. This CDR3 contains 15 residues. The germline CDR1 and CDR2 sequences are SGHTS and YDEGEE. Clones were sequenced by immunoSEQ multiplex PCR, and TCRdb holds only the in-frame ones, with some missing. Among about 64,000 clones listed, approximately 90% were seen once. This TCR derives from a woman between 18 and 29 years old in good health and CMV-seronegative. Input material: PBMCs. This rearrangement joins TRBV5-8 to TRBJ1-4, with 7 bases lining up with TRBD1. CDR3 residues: CASSLFQGGTEKLFF. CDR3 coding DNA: TGTGCCAGCAGCTTGTTCCAGGGGGGCACTGAAAAACTGTTTTTT.